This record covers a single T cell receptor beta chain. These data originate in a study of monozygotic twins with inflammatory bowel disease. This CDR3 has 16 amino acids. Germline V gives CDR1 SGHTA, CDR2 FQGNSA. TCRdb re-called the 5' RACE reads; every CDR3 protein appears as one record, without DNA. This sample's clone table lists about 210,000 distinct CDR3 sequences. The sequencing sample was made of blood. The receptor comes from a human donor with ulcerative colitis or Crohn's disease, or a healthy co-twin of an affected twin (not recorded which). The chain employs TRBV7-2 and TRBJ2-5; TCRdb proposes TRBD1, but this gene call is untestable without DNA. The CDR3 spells CASTLPGTSASETQYF.